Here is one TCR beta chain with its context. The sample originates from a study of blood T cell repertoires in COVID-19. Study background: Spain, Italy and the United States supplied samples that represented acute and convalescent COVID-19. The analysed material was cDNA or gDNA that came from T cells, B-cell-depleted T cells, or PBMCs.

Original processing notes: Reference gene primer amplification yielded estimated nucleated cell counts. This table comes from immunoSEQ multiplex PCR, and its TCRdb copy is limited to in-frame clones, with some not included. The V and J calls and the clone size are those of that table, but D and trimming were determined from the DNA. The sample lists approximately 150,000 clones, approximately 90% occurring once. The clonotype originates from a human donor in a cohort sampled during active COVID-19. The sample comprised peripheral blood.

The CDR3 DNA follows: TGTGCCAGCAGCCGGGACACGCATAATTCACCCCTCCACTTT. Its translation is CASSRDTHNSPLHF. V is TRBV7-3 and J is TRBJ1-6; the D gene is possibly TRBD1 (6 bases). Germline V gene data show CDR1 as SGHTA and CDR2 as FQGTGA. The CDR3 extends over 14 amino acids. V shed 5 bases and J shed 5 bases, with 10 bases lying between them.